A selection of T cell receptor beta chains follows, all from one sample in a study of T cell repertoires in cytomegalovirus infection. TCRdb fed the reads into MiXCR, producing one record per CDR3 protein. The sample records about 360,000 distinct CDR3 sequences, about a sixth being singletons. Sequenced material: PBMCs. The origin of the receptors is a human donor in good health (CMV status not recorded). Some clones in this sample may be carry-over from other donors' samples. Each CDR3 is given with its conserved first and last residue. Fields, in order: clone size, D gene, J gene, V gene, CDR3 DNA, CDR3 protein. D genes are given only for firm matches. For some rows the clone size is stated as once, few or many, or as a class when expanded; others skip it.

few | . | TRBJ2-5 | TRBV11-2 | TGTGCCAGCAGCTTAGTCGCGGGATCGGAGACCCAGTACTTC | CASSLVAGSETQYF
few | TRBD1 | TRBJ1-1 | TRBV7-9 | TGTGCCAGCAGCCGAGTCGTGGGACAGAGGTCCACTGAAGCTTTCTTT | CASSRVVGQRSTEAFF
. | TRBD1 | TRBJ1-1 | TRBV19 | TGTGCCAGTAGGGAGACAGGGGGCGGCACTGAAGCTTTCTTT | CASRETGGGTEAFF
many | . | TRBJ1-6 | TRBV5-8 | TGTGCCAGCAGCTGGGAGGGGCGGGGCTTGGATTCACCCCTCCACTTT | CASSWEGRGLDSPLHF
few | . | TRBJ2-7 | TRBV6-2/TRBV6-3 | TGTGCCAGCAGTAGGATCCACGAGCAGTACTTC | CASSRIHEQYF
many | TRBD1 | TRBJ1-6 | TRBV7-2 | TGTGCCAGCACCGAAGCGACAGGGGGCGCCTATAATTCACCCCTCCACTTT | CASTEATGGAYNSPLHF
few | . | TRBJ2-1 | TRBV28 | TGTGCCAGCAGTTTCCAGGGCAATCCTAGGTACAATGAGCAGTTCTTC | CASSFQGNPRYNEQFF
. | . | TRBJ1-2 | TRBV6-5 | TGTGCCAGCAGTTACGGGGGGCAAGGCTACACCTTC | CASSYGGQGYTF
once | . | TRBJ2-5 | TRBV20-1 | TGCAGTTCCGAAAATCTGGGGGCGGTCAAAGAGACCCAGTACTTC | CSSENLGAVKETQYF
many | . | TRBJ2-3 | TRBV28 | TGTGCCAGCAGTTCGTATCTGGTTGGGTCCTCCCCGGGGTCTTCTAGCACAGATACGCAGTATTTT | CASSSYLVGSSPGSSSTDTQYF
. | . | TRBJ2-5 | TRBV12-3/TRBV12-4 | TGTGCCAGCAGTCACTCCGGAGGAGGAGAGACCCAGTACTTC | CASSHSGGGETQYF
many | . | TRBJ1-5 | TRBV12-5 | TGTGCTAGTGGTTTGGCGCTGGGAGCTTGGAGCAATCAGCCCCAGCATTTT | CASGLALGAWSNQPQHF
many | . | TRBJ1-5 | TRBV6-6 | TGTGCCAGCAGTTACGTAGGACAGTATAGCAATCAGCCCCAGCATTTT | CASSYVGQYSNQPQHF
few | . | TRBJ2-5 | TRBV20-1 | TGCAGTGCTAGAGAGCCAGGGGTGTGGTCCGAGACCCAGTACTTC | CSAREPGVWSETQYF
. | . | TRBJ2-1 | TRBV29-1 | TGCAGCGTTCTAGAGCCCAACTTTGGTGAGCAGTTCTTC | CSVLEPNFGEQFF
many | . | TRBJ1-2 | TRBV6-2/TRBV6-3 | TGTGCCAGCAACCGGGGCTATGGCTACACCTTC | CASNRGYGYTF
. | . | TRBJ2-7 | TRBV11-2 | TGTGCCAGCAGCTTAAGCAACCCCTACGAGCAGTACTTC | CASSLSNPYEQYF
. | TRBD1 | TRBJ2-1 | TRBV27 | TGTGCCAGCAGTTCCTCAGGGGGAAGGTTATCCTACAATGAGCAGTTCTTC | CASSSSGGRLSYNEQFF
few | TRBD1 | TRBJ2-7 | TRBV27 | TGTGCCAGCAGTTTATCCAGGACAGGGACCTACGAGCAGTACTTC | CASSLSRTGTYEQYF
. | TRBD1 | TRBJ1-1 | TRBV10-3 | TGTGCCATCAGTGTCGACAGGGAAGGGACTGAAGCTTTCTTT | CAISVDREGTEAFF
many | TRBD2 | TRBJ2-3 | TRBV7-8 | TGTGCCAGCAGTCCTAGCGGGAGCCCTTATACGCAGTATTTT | CASSPSGSPYTQYF
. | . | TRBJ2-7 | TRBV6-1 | TGTGCCAGCAGCCCTCGAATCCCGACAGAGAAGCAGTACTTC | CASSPRIPTEKQYF
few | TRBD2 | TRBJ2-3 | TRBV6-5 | TGTGCCAGCAGTTACTCCTCGCTAGCGGGAGGGCCGAATACGCAGTATTTT | CASSYSSLAGGPNTQYF
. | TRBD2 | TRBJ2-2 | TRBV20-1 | TGCAGTGCTAGAAGATCTAGCGGGGGAACCGGCGGGGAGCTGTTTTTT | CSARRSSGGTGGELFF
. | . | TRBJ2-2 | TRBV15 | TGTGCCACCAGCAGAGGCCTCCCAGACAGAAACACCGGGGAGCTGTTTTTT | CATSRGLPDRNTGELFF
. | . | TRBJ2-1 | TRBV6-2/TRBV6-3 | TGTGCCAGCAGTTACTCACCCTACTCCTACAATGAGCAGTTCTTC | CASSYSPYSYNEQFF
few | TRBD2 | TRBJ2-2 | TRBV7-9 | TGTGCCAGCAGCCCTAGGGCTAGCGGGTCCGGGGAGCTGTTTTTT | CASSPRASGSGELFF
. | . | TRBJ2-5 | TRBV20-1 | TGCAGTGCTGGTACCCCCGGCAGGACCCAGTACTTC | CSAGTPGRTQYF
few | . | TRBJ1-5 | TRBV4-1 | TGCGCCAGCAGCCAAGCTAATATGGGATTCAGCAATCAGCCCCAGCATTTT | CASSQANMGFSNQPQHF
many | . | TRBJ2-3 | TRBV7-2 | TGTGCCAGCAGCTCCTTGGGGACGGCCGTAAACACAGATACGCAGTATTTT | CASSSLGTAVNTDTQYF
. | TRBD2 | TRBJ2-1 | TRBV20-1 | TGCAGTGCTACCGGGACTAGCGGGGCGACCTACAATGAGCAGTTCTTC | CSATGTSGATYNEQFF
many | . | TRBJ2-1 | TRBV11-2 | TGTGCCAGCAGCCACATCGTGCCCCCCACTTACAATGAGCAGTTCTTC | CASSHIVPPTYNEQFF
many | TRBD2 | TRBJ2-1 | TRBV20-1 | TGCAGTGCGAAGGGACTAGCGGGGATACAGGAGCAGTTCTTC | CSAKGLAGIQEQFF
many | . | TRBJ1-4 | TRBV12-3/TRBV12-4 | TGTGCCAGCAGCCCGGGGCCCCGGGAAAAACTGTTTTTT | CASSPGPREKLFF
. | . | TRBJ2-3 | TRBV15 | TGTGCCACCAGCAAATGGAGTAGGGATACGCAGTATTTT | CATSKWSRDTQYF
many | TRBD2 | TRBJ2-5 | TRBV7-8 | TGTGCCAGCAGCTCTCTAGCGGGAGTGCAAGAGACCCAGTACTTC | CASSSLAGVQETQYF
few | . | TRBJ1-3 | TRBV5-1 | TGCGCCAGCAGCTTGACATCGACAGGCGGACCTGGAAACACCATATATTTT | CASSLTSTGGPGNTIYF
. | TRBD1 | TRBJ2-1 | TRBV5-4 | TGTGCCAGCAGCCTGGGACAGGGGTGGTACAATGAGCAGTTCTTC | CASSLGQGWYNEQFF
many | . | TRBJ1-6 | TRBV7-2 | TGTGCCAGCAGCTTGCGGGGGGAGAAGTATAATTCACCCCTCCACTTT | CASSLRGEKYNSPLHF
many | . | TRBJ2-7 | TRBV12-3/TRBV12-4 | TGTGCCAGCAGTCGAGTAGGCAGGGGTCGCCGGGACTACAGGTACGAGCAGTACTTC | CASSRVGRGRRDYRYEQYF
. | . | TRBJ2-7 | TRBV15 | TGTGCCACCAGATCGAGCGCCACCTCCTACGAGCAGTACTTC | CATRSSATSYEQYF
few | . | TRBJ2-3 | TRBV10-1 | TGCGCCAGCAGTGAGAGAGGGAGCACAGATACGCAGTATTTT | CASSERGSTDTQYF
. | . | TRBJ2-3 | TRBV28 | TGTGCCAGCAGTTTTGATCCAGATACGCAGTATTTT | CASSFDPDTQYF
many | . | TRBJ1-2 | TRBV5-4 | TGTGCCAGCAGCTTGAATCAGGATGGCTACACCTTC | CASSLNQDGYTF
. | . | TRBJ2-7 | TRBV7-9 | TGTGCCAGCAGCTTTGAAGGGGCCAGCGAGCAGTACTTC | CASSFEGASEQYF
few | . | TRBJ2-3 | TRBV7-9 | TGTGCCAGCAGCTCCCCGTACACAGATACGCAGTATTTT | CASSSPYTDTQYF
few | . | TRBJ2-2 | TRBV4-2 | TGTGCCAGCAGTCATGAGCGGATACCGGCCGGGGAGCTGTTTTTT | CASSHERIPAGELFF
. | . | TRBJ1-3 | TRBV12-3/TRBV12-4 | TGTGCCAGCAGTTTGCTGTCAGGCCCTGGAAACACCATATATTTT | CASSLLSGPGNTIYF
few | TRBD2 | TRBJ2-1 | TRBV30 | TGTGCCTGGAGCCCCGATACTAGCGGGAGGGCCCATGAGCAGTTCTTC | CAWSPDTSGRAHEQFF